This T cell receptor beta chain was found in a study of blood T cell repertoires in COVID-19. In the study overall: In Cohort 3, a recovered donor had either two negative PCRs, clearance, or symptom resolution. The analysed material was cDNA or gDNA that came from T cells, B-cell-depleted T cells, or PBMCs.

In the study's own analysis: For nucleated cells, counts were estimated from reference gene primer amplification. Repertoires were generated with immunoSEQ multiplex PCR, while TCRdb's copy carries only in-frame clones and drops some. V and J calls and clone size follow that table, whereas D and trimming were derived from the DNA. Of 200,000 to 250,000 clones in the sample, more than 75% were seen once. The V and J ends lost 5 bases and 4 bases, in that order; junction bases with no gene match: 6. CDR1 is SGHVS and CDR2 is FNYEAQ in the germline V gene. The CDR3 runs 14 residues. Participant ages covered about 18 to 89 years across 24 US areas.

The receptor's source is a man younger than 45 in a cohort exposed to, infected with or recovered from COVID-19 (not recorded which). Sequencing used PBMCs or T cells enriched from blood (not recorded which). The J gene is TRBJ1-1, the V gene TRBV7-6; 8 nucleotides align to TRBD1. The CDR3 DNA reads TGTGCCAGCAGCAGAATACAGGGGGGCACTGAAGCTTTCTTT. This translates into CASSRIQGGTEAFF.